This record concerns one T cell receptor (beta chain) sequence. Its specificity is unknown. Sort purity for all populations was recorded as exceeding 98%. The germline V gene has CDR1 LGHNA and CDR2 YSLEER. This CDR3 is built from 16 residues. V lost 1 base and J lost 0, with 9 bases in between. This entry comes from a study of beta chain features in type 1 diabetes. cDNA synthesis used the whole RNA isolate, giving expressed TCRB sequences. An average about 3.8 million reads came from naive, central memory and regulatory T cell samples. This table comes from immunoSEQ multiplex PCR, and its TCRdb copy is limited to in-frame clones, with some not included. The table shows about 360,000 clones, with roughly 12% occurring only once. Study-wide results and caveats: Shortening that was moderate but significant affected the TCRB CDR3s of Type 1 diabetes patients in all four CD4+ subsets. A possible short-template PCR bias applies equally to patients and controls.

J is TRBJ1-4 and V is TRBV4-3, with D hard to call. Sequencing was carried out using naive CD4+ T cells from blood. The sequence was obtained from a man aged 18 to 35 in good health. The CDR3 region is CASSQGEAATNEKLFF. CDR3 nucleotides: TGCGCCAGCAGCCAAGGCGAGGCTGCAACTAATGAAAAACTGTTTTTT.